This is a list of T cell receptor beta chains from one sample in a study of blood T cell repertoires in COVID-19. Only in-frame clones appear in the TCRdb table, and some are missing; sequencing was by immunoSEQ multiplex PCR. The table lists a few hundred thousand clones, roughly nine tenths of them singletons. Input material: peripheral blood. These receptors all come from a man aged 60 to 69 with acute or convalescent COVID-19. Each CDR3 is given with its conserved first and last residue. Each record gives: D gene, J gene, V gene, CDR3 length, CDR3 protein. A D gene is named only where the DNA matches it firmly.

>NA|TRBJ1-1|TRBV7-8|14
CASSLVGANSQAFF
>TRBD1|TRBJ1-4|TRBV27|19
CASSLPPRTGNATNEKLFF
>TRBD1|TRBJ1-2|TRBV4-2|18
CASSQVQMIGGLNYGYTF
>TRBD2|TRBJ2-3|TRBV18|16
CASSPTGTSISDTQYF
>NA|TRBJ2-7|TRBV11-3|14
CASSPHPSSYEQYF
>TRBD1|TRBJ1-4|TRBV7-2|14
CASSFDRANEKLFF
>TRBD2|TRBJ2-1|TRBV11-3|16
CASSLVGGRASNEQFF
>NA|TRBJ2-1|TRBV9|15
CASSVVQGSYNEQFF
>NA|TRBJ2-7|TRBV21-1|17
CASSKPSGSPRSYEQYF
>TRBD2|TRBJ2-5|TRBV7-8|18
CASRDGAGGRLSQETQYF
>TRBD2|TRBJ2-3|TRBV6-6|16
CASSRSAGLAGDTQYF
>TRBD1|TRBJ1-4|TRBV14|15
CASSPRQGTNEKLFF
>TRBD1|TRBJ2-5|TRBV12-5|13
CASGSGQVETQYF
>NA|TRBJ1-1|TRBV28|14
CASITGTPTTEAFF
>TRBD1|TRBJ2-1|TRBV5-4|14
CASSFGTEYNEQFF
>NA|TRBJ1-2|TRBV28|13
CATAIGANYGYTF
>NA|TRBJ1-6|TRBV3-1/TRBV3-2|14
CASSQRGGDSPLHF
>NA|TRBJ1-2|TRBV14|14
CASSQASGAVGYTF
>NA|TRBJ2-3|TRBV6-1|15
CASSDPGMVTDTQYF
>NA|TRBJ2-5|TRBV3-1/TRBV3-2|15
CASSSRLDPQETQYF
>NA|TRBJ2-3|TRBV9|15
CASSVHSPSTDTQYF
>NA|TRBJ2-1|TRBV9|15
CASSWEDRRNNEQFF
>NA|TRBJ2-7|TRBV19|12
CASSITGTEQYF
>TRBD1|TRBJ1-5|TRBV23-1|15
CASSHRTGHDQPQHF
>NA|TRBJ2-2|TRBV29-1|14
CSVATRTDTGELFF
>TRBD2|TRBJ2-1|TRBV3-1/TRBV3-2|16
CASSRAGTRDYNEQFF
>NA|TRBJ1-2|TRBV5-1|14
CASNEDGGSYGYTF
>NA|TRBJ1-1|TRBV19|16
CASSTQAMPGPTEAFF
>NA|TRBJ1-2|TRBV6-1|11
CASSEVPIAAF
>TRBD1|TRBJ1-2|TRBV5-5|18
CASSLASTGGTANYGYTF
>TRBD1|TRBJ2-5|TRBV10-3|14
CAITEDRVRETQYF
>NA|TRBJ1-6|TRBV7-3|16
CASSSRQRLVNSPLHF
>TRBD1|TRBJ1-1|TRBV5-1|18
CASSPWGATGGADTEAFF
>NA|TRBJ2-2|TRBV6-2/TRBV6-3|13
CASSPLNTGELFF
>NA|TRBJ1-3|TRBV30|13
CAWNAGPGNTIYF
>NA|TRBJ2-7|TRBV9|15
CASSVGRVEGSEQYF
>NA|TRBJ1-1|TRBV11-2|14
CASSFTGTNTEAFF
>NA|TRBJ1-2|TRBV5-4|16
CASSKTTEMSNYGYTF
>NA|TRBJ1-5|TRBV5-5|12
CASSLEGQGQHF
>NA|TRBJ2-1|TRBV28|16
CASSPSTGSSYNEQFF
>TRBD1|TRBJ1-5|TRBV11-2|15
CASSRGQGGGQPQHF
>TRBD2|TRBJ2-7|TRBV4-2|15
CASSQGPSGFYEQYF
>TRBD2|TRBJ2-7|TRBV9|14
CASSVGLLAVEQYF
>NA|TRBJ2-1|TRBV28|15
CASSPGREDYNEQFF
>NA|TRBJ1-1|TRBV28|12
CASKEEFTEAFF
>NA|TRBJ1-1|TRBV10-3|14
CAISESRVADQAFF
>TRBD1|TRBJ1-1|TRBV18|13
CASSPGTGTEAFF
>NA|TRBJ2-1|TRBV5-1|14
CASSRDSEGNEQFF
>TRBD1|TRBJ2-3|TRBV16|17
CASSQLGTGFFTDTQYF
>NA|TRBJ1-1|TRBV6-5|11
CASSTVTEAFF
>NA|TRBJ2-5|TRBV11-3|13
CASSDPRGGAQYF
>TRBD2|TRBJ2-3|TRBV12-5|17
CASGASGRARRTDTQYF
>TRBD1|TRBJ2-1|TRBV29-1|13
CSVEPGQGNEQFF
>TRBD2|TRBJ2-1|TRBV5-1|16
CASSPGLAVSYNEQFF